What follows describes a single TCR beta chain. Assignment of participants to cohorts was predicated upon participant-reported clinical history. The protocol was immunoSEQ multiplex PCR, while the TCRdb copy is restricted to in-frame clones and leaves out a portion. The sample yields around 200,000 clones, 86% seen once. This sample is drawn from a study of blood T cell repertoires in COVID-19. The overall study: Acute and convalescent COVID-19 samples came from the United States, Italy and Spain. PBMCs, B-cell-depleted T cells, or T cells were the source of the cDNA or gDNA that made up the material.

This sequence was found in a man aged 40-50 years with acute COVID-19. Source material: PBMCs or T cells enriched from blood (not recorded which).

CDR3 in DNA: TGTGCCAGCAGCCCCAGTGGTGGGGCCACAGATACGCAGTATTTT. This gives the protein CASSPSGGATDTQYF. The chain links TRBV13 to TRBJ2-3; tentatively, D is TRBD1 (5 bases). In germline, CDR1 is PRHDT, CDR2 FYEKMQ (reference sequence). This CDR3 region has 15 residues. Trimming removed 5 bases from V and 2 bases from J, with 14 bases in between.